This T cell receptor (beta chain) stems from a study of T cell changes during pregnancy in multiple sclerosis. Produced via immunoSEQ multiplex PCR; TCRdb's table is partial and in-frame only. The table lists under 45,000 clones, about nine tenths of them singletons, with 1.2% in the top ten. With 0 bases removed from V and 0 bases from J, the gap between germline ends came to 6 bases. Germline V lookup: CDR1 LGHNA, CDR2 YNFKEQ. The CDR3 runs 16 residues. V usage is TRBV4-2 and J usage is TRBJ2-6, with D hard to call. The clonotype originates from a female donor with multiple sclerosis, enrolled in a pregnancy study. Sequenced material: CD4+ T cells from peripheral blood mononuclear cells, taken in the second trimester of pregnancy. The CDR3 reads CASSQEQTSGANVLTF. The CDR3 DNA reads as TGTGCCAGCAGCCAAGAACAGACCTCTGGGGCCAACGTCCTGACTTTC.